These T cell receptor beta chains were read from a single sample in a study of Ad26.COV2.S vaccination and SARS-CoV-2 variants. Only in-frame clones appear in the TCRdb table, and some are missing; sequencing was by immunoSEQ multiplex PCR. The sample has roughly 450,000 clones, about nine tenths seen once. The starting material was peripheral blood, obtained in a trial of Ad26.COV2.S vaccine versus placebo. The receptors shown here come from a person aged 18-65 years who received the Ad26.COV2.S COVID-19 vaccine or a placebo. Each CDR3 is given with its conserved first and last residue. A D gene is named only where the DNA matches it firmly. Some rows mark clone size as missing; the rest say once, few, many or name a class of expanded clone.

cdr3_length: 14
d_call: NA
j_call: TRBJ1-1
clone_size: few
v_call: TRBV6-5
cdr3_nt: TGTGCCAGCAGCGTAAATCAGGGCCCCACTGAAGCTTTCTTT
cdr3_aa: CASSVNQGPTEAFF

cdr3_length: 14
d_call: NA
j_call: TRBJ2-2
clone_size: NA
v_call: TRBV5-1
cdr3_nt: TGCGCCAGCAGCTTGGCCGCGAACACCGGGGAGCTGTTTTTT
cdr3_aa: CASSLAANTGELFF

cdr3_length: 14
d_call: NA
j_call: TRBJ2-7
clone_size: once
v_call: TRBV7-2
cdr3_nt: TGTGCCAGCAGCTTAGATAAGGGCCCCTACGAGCAGTACTTC
cdr3_aa: CASSLDKGPYEQYF

cdr3_length: 15
d_call: TRBD1
j_call: TRBJ2-7
clone_size: once
v_call: TRBV7-9
cdr3_nt: TGTGCCAGCAGCCGAGCGGGACAGGGCATTTACGAGCAGTACTTC
cdr3_aa: CASSRAGQGIYEQYF

cdr3_length: 13
d_call: TRBD2
j_call: TRBJ2-3
clone_size: NA
v_call: TRBV2
cdr3_nt: TGTGCCAGCAGTGCCGGGAGGACAGATACGCAGTATTTT
cdr3_aa: CASSAGRTDTQYF

cdr3_length: 15
d_call: NA
j_call: TRBJ2-6
clone_size: NA
v_call: TRBV14
cdr3_nt: TGTGCCAGCAGCCCTGTGACCTCTGGGGCCAACGTCCTGACTTTC
cdr3_aa: CASSPVTSGANVLTF

cdr3_length: 16
d_call: NA
j_call: TRBJ2-5
clone_size: NA
v_call: TRBV11-2
cdr3_nt: TGTGCCAGCAGCTTAGGTCCCAGGAGCCTACAAGAGACCCAGTACTTC
cdr3_aa: CASSLGPRSLQETQYF

cdr3_length: 14
d_call: NA
j_call: TRBJ1-2
clone_size: NA
v_call: TRBV19
cdr3_nt: TGTGCCAGTAGTATAGGGAACAAGAACTATGGCTACACCTTC
cdr3_aa: CASSIGNKNYGYTF

cdr3_length: 15
d_call: NA
j_call: TRBJ1-5
clone_size: once
v_call: TRBV7-8
cdr3_nt: TGTGCCAGCAGCCTTTACAGGAGACGAAATCAGCCCCAGCATTTT
cdr3_aa: CASSLYRRRNQPQHF

cdr3_length: 12
d_call: TRBD2
j_call: TRBJ2-1
clone_size: NA
v_call: TRBV12-3/TRBV12-4
cdr3_nt: TGTGCCAGCAGGTCCAAAAGCGGGAGAGCTTTCTTC
cdr3_aa: CASRSKSGRAFF

cdr3_length: 14
d_call: NA
j_call: TRBJ1-1
clone_size: NA
v_call: TRBV19
cdr3_nt: TGTGCCAGTTTTCACCGGGACATAAACACTGAAGCTTTCTTT
cdr3_aa: CASFHRDINTEAFF

cdr3_length: 18
d_call: NA
j_call: TRBJ2-2
clone_size: NA
v_call: TRBV30
cdr3_nt: TGTGCCTGGAGTGTTCCCGGTTACGGGCGGGGGAACACCGGGGAGCTGTTTTTT
cdr3_aa: CAWSVPGYGRGNTGELFF

cdr3_length: 15
d_call: NA
j_call: TRBJ1-3
clone_size: NA
v_call: TRBV27
cdr3_nt: TGTGCCAGCAGTTCCCGGGGATACTCTGGAAACACCATATATTTT
cdr3_aa: CASSSRGYSGNTIYF

cdr3_length: 15
d_call: TRBD1
j_call: TRBJ2-3
clone_size: NA
v_call: TRBV7-9
cdr3_nt: TGTGCCAGCAGCTTAGGGACAGGGACCACAGATACGCAGTATTTT
cdr3_aa: CASSLGTGTTDTQYF

cdr3_length: 16
d_call: NA
j_call: TRBJ2-1
clone_size: NA
v_call: TRBV7-6
cdr3_nt: TGTGCCAGCAGCTCCAACGGCAGGAGCTCCTACAATGAGCAGTTCTTC
cdr3_aa: CASSSNGRSSYNEQFF

cdr3_length: 16
d_call: NA
j_call: TRBJ2-6
clone_size: NA
v_call: TRBV7-9
cdr3_nt: TGTGCCAGCAGCTTAGCGCAAGGGACAGGGGCCAACGTCCTGACTTTC
cdr3_aa: CASSLAQGTGANVLTF

cdr3_length: 13
d_call: NA
j_call: TRBJ2-3
clone_size: NA
v_call: TRBV5-1
cdr3_nt: TGCGCCAGCAGCTTACCTAGCACAGATACGCAGTATTTT
cdr3_aa: CASSLPSTDTQYF

cdr3_length: 17
d_call: TRBD2
j_call: TRBJ2-7
clone_size: NA
v_call: TRBV27
cdr3_nt: TGTGCCAGCAGTCCCGGTCCGGGACTAGCTTCGGTATACGAGCAGTACTTC
cdr3_aa: CASSPGPGLASVYEQYF

cdr3_length: 13
d_call: TRBD2
j_call: TRBJ2-7
clone_size: few
v_call: TRBV28
cdr3_nt: TGTGCCAGCAGACTTATAGCGGGAGGAGAGCAGTACTTC
cdr3_aa: CASRLIAGGEQYF

cdr3_length: 15
d_call: TRBD1
j_call: TRBJ2-3
clone_size: NA
v_call: TRBV28
cdr3_nt: TGTGCCAGCAGTCTATACAGGGGGCAGGTAGATACGCAGTATTTT
cdr3_aa: CASSLYRGQVDTQYF

cdr3_length: 15
d_call: TRBD1
j_call: TRBJ1-2
clone_size: NA
v_call: TRBV18
cdr3_nt: TGTGCCAGCTCACCTGGGACAGGGGAGGTGGATGGCTACACCTTC
cdr3_aa: CASSPGTGEVDGYTF

cdr3_length: 14
d_call: TRBD2
j_call: TRBJ2-1
clone_size: NA
v_call: TRBV5-4
cdr3_nt: TGTGCCAGCAGCCGCGGGGTAGCGGGAGTTGAGCAGTTCTTC
cdr3_aa: CASSRGVAGVEQFF

cdr3_length: 17
d_call: TRBD2
j_call: TRBJ2-5
clone_size: NA
v_call: TRBV4-3
cdr3_nt: TGCGCCAGCAGCCAAGGTCTAGCGGGGAGCCTCCAAGAGACCCAGTACTTC
cdr3_aa: CASSQGLAGSLQETQYF

cdr3_length: 15
d_call: TRBD1
j_call: TRBJ1-1
clone_size: NA
v_call: TRBV6-5
cdr3_nt: TGTGCCAGCAGTTACTCGCAGGGGGGTTGGACTGAAGCTTTCTTT
cdr3_aa: CASSYSQGGWTEAFF

cdr3_length: 16
d_call: NA
j_call: TRBJ2-2
clone_size: NA
v_call: TRBV11-1
cdr3_nt: TGTGCCAGCAGCTTGATACTAGCTGCGAACACCGGGGAGCTGTTTTTT
cdr3_aa: CASSLILAANTGELFF

cdr3_length: 16
d_call: TRBD2
j_call: TRBJ2-5
clone_size: NA
v_call: TRBV6-2/TRBV6-3
cdr3_nt: TGTGCCAGCAGCCCTACCGGGACTAGCGGCCAAGAGACCCAGTACTTC
cdr3_aa: CASSPTGTSGQETQYF

cdr3_length: 13
d_call: NA
j_call: TRBJ1-5
clone_size: NA
v_call: TRBV30
cdr3_nt: TGTGCCTGGAGTGTACGGGGAAGTCAGCCCCAGCATTTT
cdr3_aa: CAWSVRGSQPQHF

cdr3_length: 14
d_call: TRBD1
j_call: TRBJ2-2
clone_size: NA
v_call: TRBV6-5
cdr3_nt: TGTGCCAGCAGACACCGGGACAGAGCCGGGGAGCTGTTTTTT
cdr3_aa: CASRHRDRAGELFF

cdr3_length: 17
d_call: TRBD1
j_call: TRBJ2-3
clone_size: NA
v_call: TRBV11-2
cdr3_nt: TGTGCCAGCAGCTCCGGACAGGCCCCCCTAGGAACAGATACGCAGTATTTT
cdr3_aa: CASSSGQAPLGTDTQYF

cdr3_length: 13
d_call: NA
j_call: TRBJ2-7
clone_size: NA
v_call: TRBV3-1/TRBV3-2
cdr3_nt: TGTGCCAGCAGCCGCGCCGCCGTCGACGAGCAGTACTTC
cdr3_aa: CASSRAAVDEQYF

cdr3_length: 14
d_call: TRBD2
j_call: TRBJ2-1
clone_size: NA
v_call: TRBV24-1
cdr3_nt: TGTGCCACCAGTGCAGCGGGGCCCTACAATGAGCAGTTCTTC
cdr3_aa: CATSAAGPYNEQFF

cdr3_length: 15
d_call: NA
j_call: TRBJ2-7
clone_size: NA
v_call: TRBV10-2
cdr3_nt: TGCGCCAGCAGCCCCTCGGGGGCTCTTCCCTACGAGCAGTACTTC
cdr3_aa: CASSPSGALPYEQYF

cdr3_length: 15
d_call: TRBD2
j_call: TRBJ2-1
clone_size: once
v_call: TRBV6-5
cdr3_nt: TGTGCCAGCATCCCGCGGGCGGGAGTTCTCAATGAGCAGTTCTTC
cdr3_aa: CASIPRAGVLNEQFF

cdr3_length: 16
d_call: NA
j_call: TRBJ1-5
clone_size: NA
v_call: TRBV24-1
cdr3_nt: TGTGCCACCCTGAGGGGAGGGGAACATGGCAATCAGCCCCAGCATTTT
cdr3_aa: CATLRGGEHGNQPQHF

cdr3_length: 15
d_call: TRBD2
j_call: TRBJ2-7
clone_size: NA
v_call: TRBV11-2
cdr3_nt: TGTGCCAGCAGCTTAGTGCTAGCGGGAGGGGGGGAGCAGTACTTC
cdr3_aa: CASSLVLAGGGEQYF

cdr3_length: 17
d_call: TRBD2
j_call: TRBJ2-2
clone_size: NA
v_call: TRBV5-1
cdr3_nt: TGCGCCAGCAGCCCCTGGACTAGCGGGGCCAACACCGGGGAGCTGTTTTTT
cdr3_aa: CASSPWTSGANTGELFF

cdr3_length: 10
d_call: NA
j_call: TRBJ2-7
clone_size: NA
v_call: TRBV20-1
cdr3_nt: TGCAGCTTCGATGACTACGAGCAGTACTTC
cdr3_aa: CSFDDYEQYF

cdr3_length: 15
d_call: NA
j_call: TRBJ2-5
clone_size: NA
v_call: TRBV27
cdr3_nt: TGTGCCAGCGAGGGCCTCGTACGGAAAAAAGAGACCCAGTACTTC
cdr3_aa: CASEGLVRKKETQYF

cdr3_length: 10
d_call: NA
j_call: TRBJ1-2
clone_size: NA
v_call: TRBV12-3/TRBV12-4
cdr3_nt: TGTGCCAGCAGTTTATCGGGCTACACCTTC
cdr3_aa: CASSLSGYTF

cdr3_length: 15
d_call: TRBD1
j_call: TRBJ2-1
clone_size: NA
v_call: TRBV18
cdr3_nt: TGTGCCAGCTCAGTCTCCGGGACAGGGTTCAATGAGCAGTTCTTC
cdr3_aa: CASSVSGTGFNEQFF

cdr3_length: 17
d_call: NA
j_call: TRBJ2-1
clone_size: NA
v_call: TRBV7-8
cdr3_nt: TGTGCCAGCAGCACCCGCCCCCACAGGGTAGGGTACAATGAGCAGTTCTTC
cdr3_aa: CASSTRPHRVGYNEQFF

cdr3_length: 16
d_call: NA
j_call: TRBJ1-5
clone_size: NA
v_call: TRBV7-3
cdr3_nt: TGTGCCAGCAGCCCCGGGACACTCTTTGGGAATCAGCCCCAGCATTTT
cdr3_aa: CASSPGTLFGNQPQHF

cdr3_length: 13
d_call: NA
j_call: TRBJ1-2
clone_size: NA
v_call: TRBV3-1/TRBV3-2
cdr3_nt: TGTGCCAGCAGCCTTGGCGGGCACTATGGCTACACCTTC
cdr3_aa: CASSLGGHYGYTF

cdr3_length: 15
d_call: NA
j_call: TRBJ1-1
clone_size: NA
v_call: TRBV6-4
cdr3_nt: TGTGCCAGCAGGGAAACCGCAGGGCGAATCACTGAAGCTTTCTTT
cdr3_aa: CASRETAGRITEAFF

cdr3_length: 18
d_call: TRBD2
j_call: TRBJ2-2
clone_size: NA
v_call: TRBV6-1
cdr3_nt: TGTGCCAGCAGTGGCCACCGTAGCGGGAGGGTGAGAACCGGGGAGCTGTTTTTT
cdr3_aa: CASSGHRSGRVRTGELFF

cdr3_length: 14
d_call: NA
j_call: TRBJ1-2
clone_size: few
v_call: TRBV5-4
cdr3_nt: TGTGCCAGCAGCTTGGGCGGGGGCACGAATGGCTACACCTTC
cdr3_aa: CASSLGGGTNGYTF